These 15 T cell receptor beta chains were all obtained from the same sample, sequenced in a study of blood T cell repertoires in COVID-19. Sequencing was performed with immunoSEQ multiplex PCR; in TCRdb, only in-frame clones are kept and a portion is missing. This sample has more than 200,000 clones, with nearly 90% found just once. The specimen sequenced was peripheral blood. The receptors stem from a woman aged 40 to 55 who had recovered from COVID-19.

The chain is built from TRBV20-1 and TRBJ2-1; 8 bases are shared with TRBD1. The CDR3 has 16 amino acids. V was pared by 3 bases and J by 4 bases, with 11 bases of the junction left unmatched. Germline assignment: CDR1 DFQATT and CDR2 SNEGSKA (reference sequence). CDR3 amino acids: CSASEASGGVYNEQFF. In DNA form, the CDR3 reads TGCAGTGCTAGTGAAGCTTCAGGGGGCGTTTACAATGAGCAGTTCTTC.

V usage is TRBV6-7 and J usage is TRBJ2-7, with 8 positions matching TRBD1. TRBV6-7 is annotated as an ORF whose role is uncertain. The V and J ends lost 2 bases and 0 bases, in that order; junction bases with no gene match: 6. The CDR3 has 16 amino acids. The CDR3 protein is CASSYARGQDSYEQYF. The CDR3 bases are TGTGCCAGCAGTTACGCACGGGGACAGGACTCCTACGAGCAGTACTTC.

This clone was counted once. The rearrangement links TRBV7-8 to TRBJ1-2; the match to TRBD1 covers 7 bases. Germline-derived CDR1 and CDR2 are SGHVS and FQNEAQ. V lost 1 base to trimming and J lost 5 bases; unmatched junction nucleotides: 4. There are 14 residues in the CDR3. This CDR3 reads CASSLVLGQYGYTF. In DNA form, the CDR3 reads TGTGCCAGCAGCTTAGTGCTGGGACAGTATGGCTACACCTTC.

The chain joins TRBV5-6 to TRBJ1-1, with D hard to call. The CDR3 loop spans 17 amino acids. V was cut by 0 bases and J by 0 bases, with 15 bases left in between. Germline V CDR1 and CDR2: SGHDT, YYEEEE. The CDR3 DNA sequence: TGTGCCAGCAGCTTGGTCGCGGCACGCCTGATGAACACTGAAGCTTTCTTT. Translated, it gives CASSLVAARLMNTEAFF.

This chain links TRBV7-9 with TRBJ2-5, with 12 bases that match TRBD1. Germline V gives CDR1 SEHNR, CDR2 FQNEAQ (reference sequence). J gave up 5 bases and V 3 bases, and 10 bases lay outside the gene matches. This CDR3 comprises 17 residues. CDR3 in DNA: TGTGCCAGCAGCTTTACCGGGACAGGGGGCGCGTGGGAGACCCAGTACTTC. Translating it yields CASSFTGTGGAWETQYF.

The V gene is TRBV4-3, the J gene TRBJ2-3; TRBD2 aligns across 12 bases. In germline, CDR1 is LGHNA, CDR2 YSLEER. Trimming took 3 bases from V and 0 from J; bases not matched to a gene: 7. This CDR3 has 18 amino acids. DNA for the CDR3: TGCGCCAGCAGCCACGGACTAGCGGGACCATCTAGCACAGATACGCAGTATTTT. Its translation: CASSHGLAGPSSTDTQYF.

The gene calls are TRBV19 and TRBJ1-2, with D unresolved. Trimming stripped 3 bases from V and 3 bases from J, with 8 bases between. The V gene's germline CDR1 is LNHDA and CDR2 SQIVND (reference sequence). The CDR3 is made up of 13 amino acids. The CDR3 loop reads CASSILADYGYTF. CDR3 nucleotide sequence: TGTGCCAGTAGTATCTTGGCAGACTATGGCTACACCTTC.

The CDR3 nucleotides are TGTGCCAGCAGCTTGGGGCTCAGGACAGGGATCCCTGGGGAGCTGTTTTTT. Its translation: CASSLGLRTGIPGELFF. The chain links TRBV7-9 to TRBJ2-2; 8 bases match TRBD1. The CDR3 consists of 17 residues. Trimming at V came to 3 bases and at J to 8 bases, leaving 14 bases not matched to a gene. Germline V gene sequence: CDR1 SEHNR, CDR2 FQNEAQ (reference sequence).

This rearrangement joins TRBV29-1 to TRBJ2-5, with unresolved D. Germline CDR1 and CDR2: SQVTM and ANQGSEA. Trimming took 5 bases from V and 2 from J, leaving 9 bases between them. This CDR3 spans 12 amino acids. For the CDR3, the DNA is TGCAGCGTTAAGAACAGACAAGAGACCCAGTACTTC. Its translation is CSVKNRQETQYF.

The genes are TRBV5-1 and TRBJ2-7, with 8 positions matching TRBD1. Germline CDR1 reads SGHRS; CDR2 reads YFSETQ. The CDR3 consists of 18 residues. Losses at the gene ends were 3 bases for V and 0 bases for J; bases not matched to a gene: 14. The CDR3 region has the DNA TGCGCCAGCAGCTCAGGATGGATGGACAGGGCGATCTCCTACGAGCAGTACTTC. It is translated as CASSSGWMDRAISYEQYF.

The CDR3 nucleotides read TGTGCCAGCAGTCAACGGGACAGGGGGGGCTACGAGCAGTACTTC. Translating gives CASSQRDRGGYEQYF. This chain links TRBV27 with TRBJ2-7; 11 positions agree with TRBD1. The CDR3 has 15 amino acids. The germline CDR1 and CDR2 sequences are MNHEY and SMNVEV (reference sequence). Trimming at V came to 5 bases and at J to 3 bases, leaving 6 bases not matched to a gene.

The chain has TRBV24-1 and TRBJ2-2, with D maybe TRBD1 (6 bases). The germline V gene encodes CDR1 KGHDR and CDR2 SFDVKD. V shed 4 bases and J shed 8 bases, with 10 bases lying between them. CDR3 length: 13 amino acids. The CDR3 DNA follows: TGTGCCACCAGTGAGCCCGGACAGGGGGAGCTGTTTTTT. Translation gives CATSEPGQGELFF.

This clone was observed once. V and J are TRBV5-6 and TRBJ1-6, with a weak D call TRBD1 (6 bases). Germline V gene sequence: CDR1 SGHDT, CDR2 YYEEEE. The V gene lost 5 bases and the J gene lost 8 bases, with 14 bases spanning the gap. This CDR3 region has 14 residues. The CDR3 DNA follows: TGTGCCAGCAGTTCGAAACAGGGATATTCACCCCTCCACTTT. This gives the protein CASSSKQGYSPLHF.

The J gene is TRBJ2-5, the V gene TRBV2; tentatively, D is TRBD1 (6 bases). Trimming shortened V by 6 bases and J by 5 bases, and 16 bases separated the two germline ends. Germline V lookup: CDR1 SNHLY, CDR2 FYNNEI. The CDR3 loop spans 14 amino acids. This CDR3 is CASRQGKRAETQYF. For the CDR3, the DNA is TGTGCCAGCAGGCAGGGGAAAAGGGCTGAGACCCAGTACTTC. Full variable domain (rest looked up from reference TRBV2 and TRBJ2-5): EPEVTQTPSHQVTQMGQEVILRCVPISNHLYFYWYRQILGQKVEFLVSFYNNEISEKSEIFDDQFSVERPDGSNFTLKIRSTKLEDSAMYFCASRQGKRAETQYFGPGTRLLVL.

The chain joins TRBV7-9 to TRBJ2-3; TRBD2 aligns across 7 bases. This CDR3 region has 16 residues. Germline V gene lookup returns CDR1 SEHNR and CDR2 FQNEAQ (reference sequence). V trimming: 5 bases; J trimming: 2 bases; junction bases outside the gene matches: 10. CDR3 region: CASSLNPSGVTDTQYF. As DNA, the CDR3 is TGTGCCAGCAGCCTCAACCCTAGCGGAGTCACAGATACGCAGTATTTT.